This is a list of T cell receptor beta chains from one sample in a study of T cell clusters in autoimmune cytopenias. TCRdb re-called the multiplex PCR reads and shows each CDR3 protein once, DNA omitted. The listing contains approximately 11,000 distinct CDR3 sequences. This same sample was also part of a study on T cell repertoires in aging, cancer and after chemotherapy.

The specimen sequenced was peripheral blood. These receptors originate from a human donor in good health. Each CDR3 is given with its conserved first and last residue. The size of a clone is reported for some rows only, either as once, few or many, or as a class for expanded clones.

abundance,v_gene,j_gene,CDR3aa
NA,TRBV4-1,TRBJ2-3,CASSPKGLATDTQYF
NA,TRBV6-5,TRBJ2-1,CASSYSSSGGYEQFF
medium-sized,TRBV19,TRBJ1-1,CASSMPEEEGRNTEAFF
NA,TRBV10-3,TRBJ2-7,CAISETAGSGEQYF
NA,TRBV28,TRBJ1-4,CASSLAGTGKLFF
NA,TRBV27,TRBJ1-1,CASSLFGGWRNTEAFF
NA,TRBV6-6,TRBJ1-3,CASSSGTGSGNTIYF
medium-sized,TRBV5-4,TRBJ2-7,CASRQTGSYEQYF
NA,TRBV12-3/TRBV12-4,TRBJ1-1,CASSLQGAGNTEAFF
NA,TRBV7-2,TRBJ1-6,CASSRKTGASSYNSPLHF
medium-sized,TRBV7-9,TRBJ2-2,CASSLGQYTGELFF
medium-sized,TRBV6-5,TRBJ2-7,CASSRTGLPNEQYF
medium-sized,TRBV7-9,TRBJ2-2,CASSLGQGDTGELFF
NA,TRBV20-1,TRBJ2-3,CSARDPRDRGLTDTQYF
medium-sized,TRBV30,TRBJ1-2,CAWSVQGRYNYGYTF
NA,TRBV28,TRBJ1-6,CASSLYGYNSPLHF
medium-sized,TRBV5-6,TRBJ1-2,CASSFPGTASYGYTF
NA,TRBV4-2,TRBJ2-1,CASSQVGEGSGAGNEQFF
NA,TRBV12-3/TRBV12-4,TRBJ1-4,CASSFSGGIEKLFF
NA,TRBV18,TRBJ2-7,CASSPSTGDSYEQYF
NA,TRBV12-3/TRBV12-4,TRBJ1-5,CASSFTGGSNQPQHF
medium-sized,TRBV11-1,TRBJ1-4,CASSLGTGTNEKLFF
medium-sized,TRBV19,TRBJ2-7,CASSVDSSYEQYF
medium-sized,TRBV30,TRBJ1-2,CAWSVEGVQGAREGGYTF
NA,TRBV12-3/TRBV12-4,TRBJ2-2,CASSRQTGGPGELFF
NA,TRBV9,TRBJ2-3,CASSAGYDTQYF
NA,TRBV24-1,TRBJ2-1,CATSDLDEQFF
medium-sized,TRBV20-1,TRBJ1-6,CSARFGGGNSPLHF
medium-sized,TRBV7-2,TRBJ2-3,CASSPQTGAGRDTQYF
medium-sized,TRBV10-3,TRBJ2-1,CAISAHMGDGLRNEQFF
medium-sized,TRBV19,TRBJ2-7,CASSIDRWSEQYF
NA,TRBV4-2,TRBJ2-7,CASSQDKGGRNEQYF
NA,TRBV12-3/TRBV12-4,TRBJ2-1,CASSLALEGGYNEQFF
NA,TRBV7-2,TRBJ2-2,CASSTGDTGELFF
NA,TRBV13,TRBJ1-1,CASSPQSTEAFF
NA,TRBV5-1,TRBJ1-3,CASSLVPGFGNTIYF
NA,TRBV6-6,TRBJ1-1,CASSRVSFEAFF
NA,TRBV19,TRBJ2-2,CASSHRAGELFF
NA,TRBV7-3,TRBJ2-2,CASSLSGRNTGELFF
medium-sized,TRBV12-3/TRBV12-4,TRBJ1-1,CASSPTRDTTEAFF
NA,TRBV11-2,TRBJ1-4,CASSPQTGGGEKLFF
NA,TRBV6-4,TRBJ1-5,CASFDRRLNQPQHF
NA,TRBV19,TRBJ2-7,CASSTSGGSYEQYF
medium-sized,TRBV19,TRBJ1-3,CASSGTVNSGNTIYF
NA,TRBV24-1,TRBJ2-1,CATSDFKDRAETQYF
medium-sized,TRBV7-2,TRBJ1-3,CASSLWTGAGNTIYF
NA,TRBV12-3/TRBV12-4,TRBJ2-5,CASVSERGAGETQYF
NA,TRBV4-2,TRBJ2-2,CASSQVGNPGELFF
NA,TRBV6-6,TRBJ1-2,CASSYQVMVQGGTGNYGYTF
medium-sized,TRBV6-1,TRBJ2-7,CASSILHRDGSYEQYF
NA,TRBV6-5,TRBJ1-5,CASAGDQPQHF
NA,TRBV18,TRBJ1-2,CASSRQGDYGYTF
medium-sized,TRBV6-1,TRBJ1-1,CASSESVATGREAFF
medium-sized,TRBV30,TRBJ1-4,CALVVQQYEKLFF
NA,TRBV5-1,TRBJ2-3,CASSLRQGAGDTQYF
NA,TRBV20-1,TRBJ2-7,CSARDRDADYEQYF
NA,TRBV20-1,TRBJ2-1,CSARDLRGGLYNEQFF